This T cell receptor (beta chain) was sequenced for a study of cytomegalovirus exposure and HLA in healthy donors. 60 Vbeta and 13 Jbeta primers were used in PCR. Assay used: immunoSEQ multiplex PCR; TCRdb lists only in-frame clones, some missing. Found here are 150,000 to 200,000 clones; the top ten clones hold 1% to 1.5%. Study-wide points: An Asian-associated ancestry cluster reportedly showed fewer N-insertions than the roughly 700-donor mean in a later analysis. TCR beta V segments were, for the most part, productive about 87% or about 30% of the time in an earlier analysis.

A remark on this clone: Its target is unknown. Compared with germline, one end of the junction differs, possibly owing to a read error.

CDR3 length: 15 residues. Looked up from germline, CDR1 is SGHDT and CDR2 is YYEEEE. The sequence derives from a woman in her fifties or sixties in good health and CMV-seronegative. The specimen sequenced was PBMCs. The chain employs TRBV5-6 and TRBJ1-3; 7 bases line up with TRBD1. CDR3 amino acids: CASSLPAGGGKTIYF. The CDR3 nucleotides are TGTGCCAGCAGCTTGCCGGCAGGGGGTGGAAAAACCATATATTTT.